This entry lists 20 T cell receptor beta chains sequenced from one sample in a study of memory CD8 T cells in hepatitis C reinfection (dated by TCRdb to 2016 to 2017). This specimen's time point label, per the study, means: late/post reinfection, 12 to 24 weeks after detection. The sorted cells were sequenced directly ex vivo, without any in vitro expansion ahead of TCR sequencing. Library preparation used the immunoSEQ multiplex PCR assay. Imported from immuneACCESS, the table was reduced by TCRdb to in-frame sequences with V and J called. These copies leave out some clones; in studies compared against another copy, an unresolved V gene accounts for under half, and the cause of the remainder is not known. The sample has some 44,000 clones on record, approximately 89% of them singletons. The top ten clones comprise 0.72% of the sample. The specimen sequenced was naive CD8+ T cells sorted from blood. Taken with the paper, the label for cell subset or site translates to: total naive CD8+CD45RO- T cells. These receptors originate from a man aged 18-30 years with hepatitis C virus infection.

The gene calls are TRBV10-2 and TRBJ2-7; a possible D gene is TRBD2 (5 bases). Germline V gene sequence: CDR1 WSHSY, CDR2 SAAADI. This CDR3 region has 15 residues. The V gene lost 6 bases and the J gene lost 3 bases, with 18 bases spanning the gap. The CDR3 region has the DNA TGCGCCAGCAGAGTTGGAAGCGGAGCCGACTACGAGCAGTACTTC. Protein sequence: CASRVGSGADYEQYF.

This chain joins TRBV19 and TRBJ1-5; no definite D call. The CDR3 sequence is 16 residues long. V was cut by 8 bases and J by 1 base, with 18 bases left in between. Looked up from germline, CDR1 is LNHDA and CDR2 is SQIVND (reference sequence). The CDR3 DNA follows: TGTGCCAGTGGGGAGGTGGAAGGGCTAAGCAATCAGCCCCAGCATTTT. It is translated as CASGEVEGLSNQPQHF.

The chain couples TRBV5-4 to TRBJ2-1, with 8 bases lining up with TRBD1. Germline values: CDR1 SGHNT, CDR2 YYREEE (reference sequence). The CDR3 has 15 residues. J was trimmed by 7 bases and V by 3 bases; bases with no gene match: 9. CDR3 amino acids: CASSSSPGTGNEQFF. CDR3 DNA: TGTGCCAGCAGCTCAAGTCCCGGGACAGGAAATGAGCAGTTCTTC.

The chain combines TRBV19 with TRBJ2-5; the match to TRBD1 covers 9 bases. V trimming: 1 base; J trimming: 5 bases; junction bases outside the gene matches: 5. The length of the CDR3 is 15 residues. Germline V gives CDR1 LNHDA, CDR2 SQIVND (reference sequence). DNA of the CDR3: TGTGCCAGTAGTATAGCGGGGACAGGGTCGGAGACCCAGTACTTC. Its protein product is CASSIAGTGSETQYF.

The chain links TRBV6-6 to TRBJ2-1; possibly TRBD2 for D (5 bases). The CDR3 covers 14 residues. Trimming stripped 6 bases from V and 5 bases from J, with 14 bases between. Germline CDR1 and CDR2: MNHNY and SVGAGI (reference sequence). The CDR3 spells CASRRRGMDNEQFF. The DNA of the CDR3 is TGTGCCAGCAGAAGAAGAGGGATGGACAATGAGCAGTTCTTC.

The chain recombines TRBV19 with TRBJ1-3; tentatively, D is TRBD1 (6 bases). The germline V gene has CDR1 LNHDA and CDR2 SQIVND (reference sequence). Trimming removed 8 bases at V and 4 bases at J, with 12 bases between. This CDR3 has 13 amino acids. This CDR3 reads CASRSGDGNTIYF. The CDR3 nucleotides read TGTGCCAGTCGCTCAGGGGACGGAAACACCATATATTTT.

The V and J genes are TRBV7-6 and TRBJ2-3; D is possibly TRBD1 (5 bases). This CDR3 has 13 amino acids. Per the germline V gene, CDR1 is SGHVS and CDR2 is FNYEAQ. The V and J ends lost 5 bases and 4 bases respectively, with 10 bases between them. The CDR3 sequence: CASSAWGADTQYF. The CDR3 DNA reads TGTGCCAGCAGCGCCTGGGGCGCAGATACGCAGTATTTT.

V and J are TRBV7-2 and TRBJ2-7; D uncertain. This CDR3 has 16 residues. Between the trimmed V and J ends, which lost 0 bases and 0 bases, there was a span of 12 bases. Germline V gives CDR1 SGHTA, CDR2 FQGNSA. The CDR3 loop reads CASSLAPGVSSYEQYF. As DNA, the CDR3 is TGTGCCAGCAGCTTAGCCCCAGGTGTGAGCTCCTACGAGCAGTACTTC.

The CDR3, as DNA: TGTGCCAGTAGTCGGGGACAGCCCTATGGCTACACCTTC. It encodes CASSRGQPYGYTF. This chain uses TRBV19 with TRBJ1-2; 7 positions agree with TRBD1. This CDR3 spans 13 amino acids. CDR1 is LNHDA, CDR2 SQIVND, per germline (reference sequence). The J segment lost 4 bases and the V segment lost 5 bases, leaving 4 bases of the junction unmatched.

The rearrangement links TRBV19 to TRBJ1-2; 7 nucleotides match TRBD1. The CDR3 is 14 amino acids. Unmatched junction bases numbered 10, after V lost 5 bases and J lost 7 bases. In germline, CDR1 is LNHDA, CDR2 SQIVND (reference sequence). In nucleotides, the CDR3 is TGTGCCAGTAGTTTTCGGACAGGCTTTCGTGGCTACACCTTC. This translates into CASSFRTGFRGYTF.

V and J are TRBV9 and TRBJ2-5, with 12 bases lining up with TRBD1. This CDR3 is 15 amino acids long. V lost 0 bases and J lost 11; bases outside the gene matches: 8. From germline, CDR1 is SGDLS and CDR2 YYNGEE. The chain's CDR3 is CASSVGGQGAREQYF. The CDR3, as DNA: TGTGCCAGCAGCGTAGGGGGACAGGGGGCACGGGAGCAGTACTTC. The whole variable domain, remainder taken from reference TRBV9 and TRBJ2-5, is DSGVTQTPKHLITATGQRVTLRCSPRSGDLSVYWYQQSLDQGLQFLIQYYNGEERAKGNILERFSAQQFPDLHSELNLSSLELGDSALYFCASSVGGQGAREQYFGPGTRLLVL.

This clone turned up a few times. The chain combines TRBV27 with TRBJ1-1; weak D call: TRBD1 (5 bases). CDR3 length: 14 amino acids. Germline V gene lookup returns CDR1 MNHEY and CDR2 SMNVEV (reference sequence). With 0 bases removed from V and 7 bases from J, the gap between germline ends came to 12 bases. CDR3 bases: TGTGCCAGCAGTTTATCGATCGGGGACTATGAAGCTTTCTTT. Protein: CASSLSIGDYEAFF.

J is TRBJ2-7 and V is TRBV28; 9 nucleotides line up with TRBD1. CDR1 and CDR2 (germline): MDHEN, SYDVKM. CDR3 length equals 15 residues. Trimming removed 3 bases from V and 2 bases from J; junction bases left unmatched: 5. Here the CDR3 DNA reads TGTGCCAGCAGTTTTCGGGACAGGGCCCCCTACGAGCAGTACTTC. Protein sequence: CASSFRDRAPYEQYF.

The chain couples TRBV2 to TRBJ2-5; D might be TRBD2 (6 bases). Judging by the DNA end, TRBJ2-7 fits better; the J call may be wrong. The germline V gene encodes CDR1 SNHLY and CDR2 FYNNEI. The CDR3 extends over 13 amino acids. The CDR3 spells CATLSTSIHEQYF. The CDR3 DNA is TGTGCCACCCTCTCAACTAGCATCCACGAGCAGTACTTC.

The chain has TRBV4-1 and TRBJ2-7, with D uncertain. Germline lookup yields CDR1 MGHRA and CDR2 YSYEKL. The V end was cut by 0 bases, the J end by 8 bases, with 11 bases between. This CDR3 has 13 residues. Here the CDR3 reads CASSQDLGAQQYV. CDR3 in DNA: TGCGCCAGCAGCCAAGATTTGGGCGCGCAGCAGTACGTC.

By sample fraction, this clone is medium-sized. This chain joins TRBV6-4 and TRBJ2-2, with TRBD2 identical over 8 bases. This CDR3 spans 13 amino acids. V shed 5 bases, J shed 4 bases, and the junction held 0 bases outside the gene matches. In germline, CDR1 is MRHNA, CDR2 SNTAGT. The DNA of the CDR3 is TGTGCCAGCAGTAGCGGGAGCACCGGGGAGCTGTTTTTT. Its protein product is CASSSGSTGELFF.

V and J are TRBV19 and TRBJ2-2; D perhaps matches TRBD1 (5 bases). The V end lost 6 bases, the J end lost 5 bases, and 10 bases lay between the germline ends. Germline CDR1 LNHDA, CDR2 SQIVND (reference sequence). This CDR3 region has 13 residues. This chain's CDR3 is CASREKGTGELFF. The CDR3 DNA reads TGTGCCAGTAGGGAGAAGGGGACCGGGGAGCTGTTTTTT.

This rearrangement joins TRBV11-2 to TRBJ2-7; D is ambiguous. The germline V gene encodes CDR1 SGHAT and CDR2 FQNNGV. The CDR3 loop spans 13 amino acids. Deletions cut 1 base from V and 2 bases from J, with 6 bases between. The CDR3 sequence is CASSLAGAYEQYV. The CDR3 coding sequence is TGTGCCAGCAGCTTAGCTGGGGCCTACGAGCAGTACGTC.

This clone was observed a few times. The chain has TRBV25-1 and TRBJ1-1; no clear D gene. Trimming removed 6 bases at V and 10 bases at J, with 12 bases between. Germline loops: CDR1 MGHDK, CDR2 SYGVNS. This CDR3 has 11 residues. CDR3: CASRIDIRAFF. Written as DNA, the CDR3 is TGTGCCAGCAGAATCGACATCCGAGCTTTCTTT.

The V and J genes are TRBV5-1 and TRBJ2-1, with 13 bases aligning to TRBD2. V was clipped by 0 bases and J by 4 bases; unmatched bases: 1. Per germline, CDR1 SGHRS and CDR2 YFSETQ. The CDR3 spans 16 residues. The DNA of the CDR3 is TGCGCCAGCAGCTTGGGACTAGCGGGGGGATACAATGAGCAGTTCTTC. Protein sequence: CASSLGLAGGYNEQFF.